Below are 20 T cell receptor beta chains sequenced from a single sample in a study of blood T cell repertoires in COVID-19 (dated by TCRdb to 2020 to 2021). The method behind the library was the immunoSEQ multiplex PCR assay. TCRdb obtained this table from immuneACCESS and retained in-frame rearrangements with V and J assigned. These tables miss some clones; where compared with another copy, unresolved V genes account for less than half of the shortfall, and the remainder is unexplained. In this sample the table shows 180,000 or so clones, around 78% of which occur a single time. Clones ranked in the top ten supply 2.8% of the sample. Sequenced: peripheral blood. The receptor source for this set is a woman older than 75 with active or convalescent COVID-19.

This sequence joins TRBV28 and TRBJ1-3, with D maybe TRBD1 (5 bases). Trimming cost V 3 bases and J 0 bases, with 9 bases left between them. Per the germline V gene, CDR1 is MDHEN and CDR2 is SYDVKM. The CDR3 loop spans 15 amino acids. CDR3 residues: CASSLSTVSGNTIYF. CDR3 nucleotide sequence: TGTGCCAGCAGTTTGTCGACAGTCTCTGGAAACACCATATATTTT.

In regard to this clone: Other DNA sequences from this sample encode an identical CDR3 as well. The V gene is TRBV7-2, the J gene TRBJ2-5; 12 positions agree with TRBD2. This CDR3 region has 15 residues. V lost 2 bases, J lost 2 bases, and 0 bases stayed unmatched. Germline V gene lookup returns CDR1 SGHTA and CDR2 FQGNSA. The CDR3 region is CASSLLAGGQETQYF. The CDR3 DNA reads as TGTGCCAGCAGCTTACTAGCGGGGGGGCAAGAGACCCAGTACTTC.

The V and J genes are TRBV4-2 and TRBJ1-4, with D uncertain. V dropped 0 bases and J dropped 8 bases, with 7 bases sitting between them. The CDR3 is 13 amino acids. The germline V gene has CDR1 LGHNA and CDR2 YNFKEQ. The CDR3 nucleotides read TGTGCCAGCAGCCAAGATTCTCGGGAAAAACTGTTTTTT. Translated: CASSQDSREKLFF.

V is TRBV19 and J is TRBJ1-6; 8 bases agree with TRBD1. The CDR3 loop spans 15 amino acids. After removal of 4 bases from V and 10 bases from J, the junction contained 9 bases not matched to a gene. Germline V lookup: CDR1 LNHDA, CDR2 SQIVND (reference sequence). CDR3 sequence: CASSKQWTGKSPLHF. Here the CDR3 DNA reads TGTGCCAGTAGTAAACAGTGGACAGGGAAATCACCCCTCCACTTT.

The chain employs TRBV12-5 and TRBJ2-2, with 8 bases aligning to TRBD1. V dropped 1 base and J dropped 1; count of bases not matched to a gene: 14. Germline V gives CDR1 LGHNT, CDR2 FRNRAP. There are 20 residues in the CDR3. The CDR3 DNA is TGTGCTAGTGGTTTGGAAACCCAGGGCTGGGACAGGCAGAACACCGGGGAGCTGTTTTTT. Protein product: CASGLETQGWDRQNTGELFF.

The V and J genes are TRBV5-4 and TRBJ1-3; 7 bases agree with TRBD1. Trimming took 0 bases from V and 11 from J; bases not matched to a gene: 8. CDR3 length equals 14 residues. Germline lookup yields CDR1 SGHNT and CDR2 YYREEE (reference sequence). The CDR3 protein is CASSLEATGFPIYF. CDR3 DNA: TGTGCCAGCAGCTTGGAGGCGACAGGGTTTCCCATATATTTT.

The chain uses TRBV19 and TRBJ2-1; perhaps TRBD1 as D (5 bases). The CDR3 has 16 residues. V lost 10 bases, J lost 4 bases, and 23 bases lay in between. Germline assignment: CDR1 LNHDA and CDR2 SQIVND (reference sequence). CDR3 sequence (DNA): TGTGCCACTACCCCCTCATACCAGGGAAGATACAATGAGCAGTTCTTC. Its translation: CATTPSYQGRYNEQFF.

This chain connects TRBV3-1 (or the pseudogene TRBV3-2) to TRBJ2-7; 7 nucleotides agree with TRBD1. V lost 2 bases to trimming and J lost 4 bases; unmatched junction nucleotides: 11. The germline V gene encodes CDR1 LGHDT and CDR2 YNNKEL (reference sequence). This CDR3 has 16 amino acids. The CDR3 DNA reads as TGTGCCAGCAGCCAATCCAGGACAGGTTTGACGTACGAGCAGTACTTC. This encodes CASSQSRTGLTYEQYF.

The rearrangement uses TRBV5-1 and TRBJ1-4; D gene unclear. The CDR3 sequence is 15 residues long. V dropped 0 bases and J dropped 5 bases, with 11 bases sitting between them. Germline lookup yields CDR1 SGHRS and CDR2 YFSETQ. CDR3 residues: CASSLALAENEKLFF. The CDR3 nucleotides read TGCGCCAGCAGCTTGGCCTTGGCGGAAAATGAAAAACTGTTTTTT.

CDR3 region: CASSTRGPYEQYF. The DNA for the CDR3 is TGTGCCAGTAGTACGCGGGGCCCCTACGAGCAGTACTTC. The chain links TRBV19 to TRBJ2-7; a weak D match, TRBD2 (6 bases). V dropped 4 bases and J dropped 2 bases, with 9 bases sitting between them. Per germline, CDR1 LNHDA and CDR2 SQIVND (reference sequence). CDR3 length equals 13 residues.

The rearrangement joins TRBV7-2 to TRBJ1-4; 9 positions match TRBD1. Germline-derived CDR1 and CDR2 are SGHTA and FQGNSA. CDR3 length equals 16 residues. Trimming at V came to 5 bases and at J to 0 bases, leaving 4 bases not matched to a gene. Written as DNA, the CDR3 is TGTGCCAGCAGCCAAAGACAGGGGGCAACTAATGAAAAACTGTTTTTT. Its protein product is CASSQRQGATNEKLFF.

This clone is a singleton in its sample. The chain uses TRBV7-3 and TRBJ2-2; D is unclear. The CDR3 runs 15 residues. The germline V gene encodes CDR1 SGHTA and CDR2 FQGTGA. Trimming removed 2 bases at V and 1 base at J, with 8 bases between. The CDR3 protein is CASSLYAENTGELFF. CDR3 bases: TGTGCCAGCAGCTTATATGCAGAGAACACCGGGGAGCTGTTTTTT.

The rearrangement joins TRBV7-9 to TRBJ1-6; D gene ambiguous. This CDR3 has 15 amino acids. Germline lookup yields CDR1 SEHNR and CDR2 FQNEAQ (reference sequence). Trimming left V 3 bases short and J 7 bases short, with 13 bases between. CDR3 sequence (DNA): TGTGCCAGCAGCTTCGGAGATCTGAGAAATTCACCCCTCCACTTT. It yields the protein CASSFGDLRNSPLHF.

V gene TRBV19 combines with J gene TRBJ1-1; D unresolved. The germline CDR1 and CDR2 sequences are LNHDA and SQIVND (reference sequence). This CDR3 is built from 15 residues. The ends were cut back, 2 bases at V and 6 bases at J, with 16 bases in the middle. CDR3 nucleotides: TGTGCCAGTAGTATAAGTGCCAGTACCCCCTCTGAAGCTTTCTTT. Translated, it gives CASSISASTPSEAFF.

CDR3 sequence: CASSRSATQGNTEAFF. As DNA, the CDR3 is TGCGCCAGCAGCCGCTCGGCCACCCAGGGGAACACTGAAGCTTTCTTT. V is TRBV4-1 and J is TRBJ1-1, with D perhaps matching TRBD1 (5 bases). V was cut by 4 bases and J by 1 base, with 16 bases left in between. CDR3 length: 16 residues. Germline V CDR1 and CDR2: MGHRA, YSYEKL.

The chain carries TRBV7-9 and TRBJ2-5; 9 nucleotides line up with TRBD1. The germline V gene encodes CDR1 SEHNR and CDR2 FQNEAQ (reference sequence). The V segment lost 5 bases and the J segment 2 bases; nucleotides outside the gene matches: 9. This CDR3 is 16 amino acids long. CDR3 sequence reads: CASSLWTGDEQETQYF. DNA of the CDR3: TGTGCCAGCAGCCTATGGACAGGGGACGAACAAGAGACCCAGTACTTC.

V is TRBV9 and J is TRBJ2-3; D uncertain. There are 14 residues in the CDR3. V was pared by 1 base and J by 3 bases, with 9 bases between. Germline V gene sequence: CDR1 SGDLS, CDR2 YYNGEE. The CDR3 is CASSVQKETDTQYF. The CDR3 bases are TGTGCCAGCAGCGTACAGAAGGAGACAGATACGCAGTATTTT.

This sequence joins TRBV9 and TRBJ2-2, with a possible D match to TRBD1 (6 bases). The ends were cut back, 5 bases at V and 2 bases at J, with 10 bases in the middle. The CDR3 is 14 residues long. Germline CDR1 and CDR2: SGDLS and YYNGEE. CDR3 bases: TGTGCCAGCAGGCCGACAGGTAACACCGGGGAGCTGTTTTTT. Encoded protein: CASRPTGNTGELFF.

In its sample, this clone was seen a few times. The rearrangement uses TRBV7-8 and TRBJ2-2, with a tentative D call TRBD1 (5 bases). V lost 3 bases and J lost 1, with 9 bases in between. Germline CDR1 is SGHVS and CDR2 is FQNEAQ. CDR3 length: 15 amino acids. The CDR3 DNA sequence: TGTGCCAGCAGCTTGTTAACAGGGAACACCGGGGAGCTGTTTTTT. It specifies CASSLLTGNTGELFF.

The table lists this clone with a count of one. The DNA for the CDR3 is TGTGCCAGCGCGAGTTGGGGGACATCCCAAGATAATGAAAAACTGTTTTTT. Amino acids: CASASWGTSQDNEKLFF. The rearrangement joins TRBV7-8 to TRBJ1-4; a weak D match, TRBD1 (6 bases). Germline lookup yields CDR1 SGHVS and CDR2 FQNEAQ. Deletions cut 8 bases from V and 4 bases from J, with 23 bases between. The CDR3 runs 17 residues.